These 12 T cell receptor beta chains were all obtained from the same sample, sequenced in a study of T cells in Graves' hyperthyroidism and ophthalmopathy. Researchers amplified the TCR beta CDR3 regions from RNA transcripts. The TCR CDR3 first-round RT-PCR relied on the HTBI primer set. TCRdb fed the multiplex PCR reads into MiXCR, producing one record per CDR3 protein. The sample consists of 500,000 to 600,000 distinct CDR3 sequences, over 35% of them appearing once. The specimen sequenced was peripheral blood or thyroid tissue (not recorded which). The receptors here all came from an adult woman with Graves' disease, either hyperthyroidism or ophthalmopathy (not recorded which).

Concerning this clonotype: The conserved phenylalanine or tryptophan is not found at the CDR3 terminus, so this likely reflects a read error. The limits of the CDR3 on the DNA are not certain, so only TCRdb's listed CDR3 is given. The chain combines TRBV6-5 with TRBJ2-2; the table's D gene call, TRBD2, was not cross checked with the DNA. The CDR3 length is 15 residues, termini included. Germline loops: CDR1 MNHEY, CDR2 SVGAGI. This CDR3 reads CASSLFTGGTGELRA.

Comment on this clonotype: This sequence may be a read error, since a much larger clone differs from it by one base. V usage is TRBV12-3 or TRBV12-4 and J usage is TRBJ2-7; D unresolved. Trimming shortened V by 3 bases and J by 3 bases, and 6 bases separated the two germline ends. This CDR3 spans 12 amino acids. The CDR3 bases are TGTGCCAGCAGTTTGTTACACTACGAGCAGTACTTC. Protein product: CASSLLHYEQYF.

The V and J genes are TRBV24-1 and TRBJ2-5, with TRBD1 matching over 10 bases. V lost 4 bases to trimming and J lost 5 bases; unmatched junction nucleotides: 3. The CDR3 covers 14 residues. CDR1 and CDR2 from the germline V gene are KGHDR and SFDVKD. CDR3 loop: CATSDADRGETQYF. For the CDR3, the DNA is TGTGCCACCAGTGACGCGGACAGGGGGGAGACCCAGTACTTC.

This clonotype appeared a few times. This rearrangement joins TRBV20-1 to TRBJ1-2; D is possibly TRBD1 (6 bases). This CDR3 region has 18 residues. V lost 5 bases and J 6 bases, leaving 31 bases between the germline ends. Germline V CDR1 and CDR2: DFQATT, SNEGSKA (reference sequence). CDR3 loop: CSAWDGPWDTSGDDGYTF. The CDR3 DNA reads TGCAGTGCTTGGGACGGCCCGTGGGACACTTCCGGGGACGATGGCTACACCTTC.

This clonotype came up many times. The chain combines TRBV11-1 with TRBJ1-1; D uncertain. The CDR3 is 16 residues long. The germline CDR1 and CDR2 sequences are SGHAT and FQDESV (reference sequence). The V end lost 2 bases, the J end lost 4 bases, and 17 bases lay between the germline ends. CDR3 DNA sequence: TGTGCCAGCAGCTTAATGGTGGGCGCTGTGGGCACTGAAGCTTTCTTT. Amino acids: CASSLMVGAVGTEAFF.

The gene calls are TRBV10-3 and TRBJ1-1, with 11 bases that match TRBD1. The CDR3 runs to 13 residues. Losses at the gene ends were 11 bases for V and 4 bases for J; bases not matched to a gene: 6. Per the germline V gene, CDR1 is ENHRY and CDR2 is SYGVKD. The CDR3 spells CASKGQGGTEAFF. The DNA for the CDR3 is TGTGCCTCGAAGGGACAGGGGGGCACTGAAGCTTTCTTT.

This chain joins TRBV10-3 and TRBJ2-5; 7 bases agree with TRBD2. Trimming cost V 5 bases and J 1 base; bases outside gene matches: 7. The germline V gene has CDR1 ENHRY and CDR2 SYGVKD. The CDR3 is made up of 15 amino acids. CDR3 sequence: CAISTTSSFQETQYF. The CDR3 DNA is TGTGCCATCAGTACGACTAGCAGCTTCCAAGAGACCCAGTACTTC.

This chain joins TRBV6-4 and TRBJ1-4, with 7 bases matching TRBD1. The CDR3 covers 18 residues. V shed 5 bases and J 6 bases; nucleotides not matched to a gene: 18. Germline CDR1 and CDR2: MRHNA and SNTAGT. DNA for the CDR3: TGTGCCAGCAGTAACGACAGGGCCCTCGGGGTTTGGGATGAAAAACTGTTTTTT. This encodes CASSNDRALGVWDEKLFF.

Of note for this clonotype: The junction does not match germline at one end; this may be a read error. The chain uses TRBV20-1 and TRBJ2-6, with D perhaps TRBD1 (5 bases). Germline CDR1 DFQATT, CDR2 SNEGSKA (reference sequence). The CDR3 consists of 10 residues. The CDR3 region is CSPGANVLTF. CDR3 in DNA: TGCAGTCCTGGGGCTAACGTCCTGACTTTC.

This chain connects TRBV20-1 to TRBJ2-6; D possibly matches TRBD1 or TRBD2 (5 bases each). V dropped 6 bases and J dropped 4 bases, with 16 bases sitting between them. The germline V gene encodes CDR1 DFQATT and CDR2 SNEGSKA (reference sequence). This CDR3 is 15 amino acids long. CDR3 DNA sequence: TGCAGTGCATATTTCCGGGGACCCGGGGCCAACGTCCTGACTTTC. As protein: CSAYFRGPGANVLTF.

This clonotype was seen many times. V usage is TRBV19 and J usage is TRBJ1-5; TRBD1 agrees at 7 bases. V gave up 4 bases and J gave up 4 bases; unmatched junction bases: 10. This CDR3 has 16 residues. Germline V gene data show CDR1 as LNHDA and CDR2 as SQIVND (reference sequence). CDR3 nucleotides: TGTGCCAGTAGTAAGGGCAGGGGGAAAGGGAATCAGCCCCAGCATTTT. Its protein product is CASSKGRGKGNQPQHF. Variable domain in full (rest from reference TRBV19 and TRBJ1-5): DGGITQSPKYLFRKEGQNVTLSCEQNLNHDAMYWYRQDPGQGLRLIYYSQIVNDFQKGDIAEGYSVSREKKESFPLTVTSAQKNPTAFYLCASSKGRGKGNQPQHFGDGTRLSIL.

V and J are TRBV29-1 and TRBJ1-6, with no clear D. Germline CDR1 reads SQVTM; CDR2 reads ANQGSEA. This CDR3 region has 9 residues. Here the CDR3 reads CSENVPLHF. Written as DNA, the CDR3 is TGCAGTGAGAACGTACCCCTCCACTTT.